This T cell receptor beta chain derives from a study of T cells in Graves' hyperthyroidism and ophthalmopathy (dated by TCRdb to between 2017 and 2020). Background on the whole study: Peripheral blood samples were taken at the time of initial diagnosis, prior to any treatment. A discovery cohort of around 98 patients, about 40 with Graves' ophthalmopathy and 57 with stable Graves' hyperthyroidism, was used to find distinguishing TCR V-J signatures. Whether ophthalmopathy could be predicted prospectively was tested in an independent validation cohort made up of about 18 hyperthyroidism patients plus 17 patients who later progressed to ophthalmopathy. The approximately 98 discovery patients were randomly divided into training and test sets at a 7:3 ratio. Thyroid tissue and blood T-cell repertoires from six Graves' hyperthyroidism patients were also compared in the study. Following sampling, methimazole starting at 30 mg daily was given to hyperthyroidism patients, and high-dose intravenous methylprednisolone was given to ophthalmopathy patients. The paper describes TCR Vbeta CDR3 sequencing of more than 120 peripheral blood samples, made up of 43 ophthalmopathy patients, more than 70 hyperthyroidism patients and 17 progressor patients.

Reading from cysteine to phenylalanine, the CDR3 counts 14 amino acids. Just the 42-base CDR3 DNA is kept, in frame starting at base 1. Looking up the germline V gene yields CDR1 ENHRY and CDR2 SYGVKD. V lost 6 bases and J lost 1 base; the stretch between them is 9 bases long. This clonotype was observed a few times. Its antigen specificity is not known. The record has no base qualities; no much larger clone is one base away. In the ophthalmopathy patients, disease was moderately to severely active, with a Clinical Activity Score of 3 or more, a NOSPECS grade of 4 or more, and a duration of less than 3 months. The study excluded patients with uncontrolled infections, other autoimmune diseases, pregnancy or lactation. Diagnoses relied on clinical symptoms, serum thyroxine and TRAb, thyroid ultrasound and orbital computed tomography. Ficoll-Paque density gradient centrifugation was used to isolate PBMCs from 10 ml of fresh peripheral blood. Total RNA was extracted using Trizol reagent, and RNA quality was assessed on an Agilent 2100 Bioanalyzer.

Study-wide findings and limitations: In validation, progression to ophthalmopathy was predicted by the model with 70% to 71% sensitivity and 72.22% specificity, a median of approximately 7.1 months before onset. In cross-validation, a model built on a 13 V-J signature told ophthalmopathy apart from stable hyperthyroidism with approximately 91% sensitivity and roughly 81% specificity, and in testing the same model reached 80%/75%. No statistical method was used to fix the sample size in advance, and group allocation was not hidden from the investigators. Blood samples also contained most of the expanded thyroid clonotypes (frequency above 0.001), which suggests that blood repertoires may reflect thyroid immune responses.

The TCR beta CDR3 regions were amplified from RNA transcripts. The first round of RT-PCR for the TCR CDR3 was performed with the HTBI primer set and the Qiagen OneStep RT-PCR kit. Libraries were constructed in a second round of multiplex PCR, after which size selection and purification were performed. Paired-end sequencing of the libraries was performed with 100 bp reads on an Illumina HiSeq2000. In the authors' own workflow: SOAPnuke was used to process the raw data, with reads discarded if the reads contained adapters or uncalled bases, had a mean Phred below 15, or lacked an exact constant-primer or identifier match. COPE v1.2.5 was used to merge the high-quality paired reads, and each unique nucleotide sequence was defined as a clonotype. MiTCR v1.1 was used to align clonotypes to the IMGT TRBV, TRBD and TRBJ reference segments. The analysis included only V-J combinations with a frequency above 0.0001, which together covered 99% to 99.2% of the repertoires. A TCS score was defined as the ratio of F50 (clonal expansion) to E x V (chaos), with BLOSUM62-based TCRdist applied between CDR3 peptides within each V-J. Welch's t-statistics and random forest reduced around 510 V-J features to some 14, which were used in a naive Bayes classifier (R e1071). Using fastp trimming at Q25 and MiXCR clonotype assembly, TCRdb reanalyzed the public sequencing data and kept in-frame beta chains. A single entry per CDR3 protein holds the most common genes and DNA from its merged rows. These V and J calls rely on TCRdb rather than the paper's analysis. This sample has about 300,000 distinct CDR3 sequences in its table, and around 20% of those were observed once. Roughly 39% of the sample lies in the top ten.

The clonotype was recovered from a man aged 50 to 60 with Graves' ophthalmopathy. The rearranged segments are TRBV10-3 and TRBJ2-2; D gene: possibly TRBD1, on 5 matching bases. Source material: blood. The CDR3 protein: CAIRDMMNTGELFF. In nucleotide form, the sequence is TGTGCCATCAGGGACATGATGAACACCGGGGAGCTGTTTTTT.